The 13 T cell receptor beta chains given below trace back to one sample, sequenced in a study of cytomegalovirus exposure and HLA in healthy donors. Amplification used 60 Vbeta primers and 13 Jbeta primers. The assay was immunoSEQ multiplex PCR, and TCRdb's table has in-frame clones only and misses some. The sample lists more than 100,000 clones, roughly 66% seen once, with about 1.5% in the top ten. The source material was PBMCs. These receptors were taken from a man younger than 30 in good health and CMV-seronegative.

This clone was counted a few times. The chain recombines TRBV9 with TRBJ2-7; D ambiguous. Deletions cut 0 bases from V and 3 bases from J, with 7 bases between. The germline V gene has CDR1 SGDLS and CDR2 YYNGEE. CDR3 size: 13 residues. The CDR3 protein is CASSVASDYEQYF. The CDR3 bases are TGTGCCAGCAGCGTAGCATCAGACTACGAGCAGTACTTC.

The V and J genes are TRBV15 and TRBJ1-5; TRBD1 aligns across 8 bases. Germline loops: CDR1 LNHNV, CDR2 YYDKDF (reference sequence). V shed 5 bases and J 6 bases; nucleotides not matched to a gene: 9. The CDR3 has 15 residues. The CDR3 nucleotides are TGTGCCACCAGCGGGGTTGGGACAGGCGGTCAGCCCCAGCATTTT. The encoded protein is CATSGVGTGGQPQHF.

About this clone itself: Distinct nucleotide sequences in the sample also encode this CDR3. The chain couples TRBV7-8 to TRBJ2-7; D gene ambiguous. The CDR3 is 13 amino acids. Between the trimmed V and J ends, which lost 1 base and 3 bases, there was a span of 7 bases. Germline values: CDR1 SGHVS, CDR2 FQNEAQ. CDR3 sequence reads: CASSLVSGYEQYF. The CDR3 DNA is TGTGCCAGCAGCTTAGTTTCCGGCTACGAGCAGTACTTC.

This chain links TRBV15 with TRBJ2-3; 9 bases map to TRBD1. V lost 3 bases to trimming and J lost 5 bases; unmatched junction nucleotides: 3. Germline loops: CDR1 LNHNV, CDR2 YYDKDF (reference sequence). The CDR3 is 14 residues long. Written as DNA, the CDR3 is TGTGCCACCAGCAGGGACAGGGGAATAGATACGCAGTATTTT. Amino acids: CATSRDRGIDTQYF.

The chain recombines TRBV7-9 with TRBJ1-5; D uncertain. From germline, CDR1 is SEHNR and CDR2 FQNEAQ (reference sequence). V lost 5 bases to trimming and J lost 9 bases, with 14 bases between them. The CDR3 loop spans 13 amino acids. The CDR3 reads CASSPDGVGPQHF. The CDR3 DNA is TGTGCCAGCAGCCCCGATGGTGTCGGGCCCCAGCATTTT.

This rearrangement joins TRBV6-1 to TRBJ2-1; 10 bases agree with TRBD2. The CDR3 extends over 15 amino acids. Germline CDR1 MNHNS, CDR2 SASEGT. The ends lost 10 bases at V and 8 bases at J; junction bases unmatched: 14. CDR3 sequence (DNA): TGTGCCACCCCCTTCCTAGCGGGAGCCCTGGATGAGCAGTTCTTC. As protein: CATPFLAGALDEQFF.

DNA of the CDR3: TGTGCCAGCAGCCCAAGGGCGGGGGGGACAGATACGCAGTATTTT. It translates to CASSPRAGGTDTQYF. The chain combines TRBV9 with TRBJ2-3, with 9 bases aligning to TRBD2. CDR1 is SGDLS, CDR2 YYNGEE, per germline. This CDR3 has 15 residues. V dropped 4 bases and J dropped 3; count of bases not matched to a gene: 6.

In this sample, this clone turned up once. This chain connects TRBV19 to TRBJ1-1; TRBD1 matches at 7 bases. Germline V lookup: CDR1 LNHDA, CDR2 SQIVND (reference sequence). This CDR3 is built from 15 residues. V was pared by 6 bases and J by 3 bases, with 10 bases of the junction left unmatched. CDR3 DNA sequence: TGTGCCAGTAGCCCCCCCGGGACAGTCCACACTGAAGCTTTCTTT. Residues: CASSPPGTVHTEAFF. The full variable domain, rest sourced from reference TRBV19 and TRBJ1-1, is DGGITQSPKYLFRKEGQNVTLSCEQNLNHDAMYWYRQDPGQGLRLIYYSQIVNDFQKGDIAEGYSVSREKKESFPLTVTSAQKNPTAFYLCASSPPGTVHTEAFFGQGTRLTVV.

This chain joins TRBV7-9 and TRBJ1-2, with 9 bases lining up with TRBD1. The V and J ends lost 5 bases and 4 bases, in that order; junction bases with no gene match: 8. The CDR3 sequence is 15 residues long. Germline V lookup: CDR1 SEHNR, CDR2 FQNEAQ (reference sequence). This CDR3 is CASSGRDREGYGYTF. CDR3 nucleotides: TGTGCCAGCAGCGGACGGGACAGGGAAGGCTATGGCTACACCTTC.

The genes are TRBV30 and TRBJ1-5; no reliable D call. The CDR3 totals 16 residues. Germline values: CDR1 GTSNPN, CDR2 SVGIG (reference sequence). Between the trimmed V and J ends, which lost 2 bases and 2 bases, there was a span of 16 bases. CDR3 residues: CAWSLRVTGGNQPQHF. The CDR3 region has the DNA TGTGCCTGGAGTTTAAGGGTAACCGGGGGCAATCAGCCCCAGCATTTT.

This clone was observed a few times. This chain links TRBV13 with TRBJ2-5; D call uncertain. V shed 6 bases and J shed 4 bases, with 3 bases lying between them. Germline CDR1 is PRHDT and CDR2 is FYEKMQ (reference sequence). The CDR3 is 10 residues long. The CDR3 region has the DNA TGTGCCAGCAGTAGAGAGACCCAGTACTTC. Translated, it gives CASSRETQYF.

This clone appeared a few times. CDR3 in amino acids: CASSLQGAKNIQYF. DNA for the CDR3: TGTGCCAGCAGTCTTCAGGGGGCCAAAAACATTCAGTACTTC. The chain recombines TRBV27 with TRBJ2-4, with a tentative D call TRBD1 (6 bases). The V gene's germline CDR1 is MNHEY and CDR2 SMNVEV (reference sequence). The CDR3 spans 14 residues. The V end was cut by 5 bases, the J end by 1 base, with 9 bases between.

This chain joins TRBV13 and TRBJ2-2, with 8 bases lining up with TRBD2. J gave up 4 bases and V 0 bases, and 7 bases lay outside the gene matches. Germline CDR1 is PRHDT and CDR2 is FYEKMQ (reference sequence). This CDR3 contains 17 residues. CDR3 coding DNA: TGTGCCAGCAGCTTAGGCGGGAGGGGCATTGTCACCGGGGAGCTGTTTTTT. Translation gives CASSLGGRGIVTGELFF.